The rows below give T cell receptor beta chains drawn from one sample of a study of CD8+ T cells in alopecia areata. TCRdb keeps only in-frame clones here, not all; method: immunoSEQ multiplex PCR. The sample shows around 100,000 clones, 55% of them seen only once. The source material was CD4+ T cells sorted from blood. These receptors all stem from a human donor in good health. CDR3s include the opening cysteine and the closing phenylalanine or tryptophan. D genes are given only for firm matches. The size field is filled for only some rows; it gives once, few, many or a size class.

d_call j_call v_call clone_size cdr3_aa cdr3_nt
TRBD1 TRBJ2-2 TRBV27 . CASRRDRNTGELFF TGTGCCAGCAGGAGGGACAGGAACACCGGGGAGCTGTTTTTT
TRBD1 TRBJ1-2 TRBV29-1 . CSALTGTGNGYTF TGCAGCGCGCTAACCGGGACAGGGAATGGCTACACCTTC
. TRBJ1-6 TRBV2 . CASSEALRNSPLHF TGTGCCAGCAGTGAAGCGCTGAGAAATTCACCCCTCCACTTT
TRBD1 TRBJ2-1 TRBV5-6 few CASSMTGNYNEQFF TGTGCCAGCAGCATGACAGGGAACTACAATGAGCAGTTCTTC
TRBD2 TRBJ2-1 TRBV5-1 . CASSPAGTSGGTYNEQFF TGCGCCAGCAGCCCGGCAGGTACTAGCGGGGGAACTTACAATGAGCAGTTCTTC
. TRBJ1-5 TRBV23-1 few CASSPDRRGSNQPQHF TGCGCCAGCAGTCCGGATCGGAGGGGAAGCAATCAGCCCCAGCATTTT
TRBD2 TRBJ2-5 TRBV5-1 . CASSWTSGAQETQYF TGCGCCAGCAGCTGGACTAGCGGGGCCCAAGAGACCCAGTACTTC
. TRBJ1-6 TRBV5-1 . CASSLVGGKSPLHF TGCGCCAGCAGCTTGGTTGGGGGCAAGTCACCCCTCCACTTT
. TRBJ1-1 TRBV5-1 . CASSLVVNTEAFF TGCGCCAGCAGCTTGGTTGTTAACACTGAAGCTTTCTTT
. TRBJ2-7 TRBV29-1 . CSVGIRDLYEQYF TGTAGCGTGGGTATCCGGGACCTCTACGAGCAGTACTTC
. TRBJ1-2 TRBV30 . CAWGTATRGGYTF TGTGCCTGGGGGACTGCGACCCGGGGCGGCTACACCTTC
TRBD1 TRBJ2-1 TRBV7-2 . CASTGGNEQFF TGTGCCAGCACAGGGGGCAATGAGCAGTTCTTC
TRBD1 TRBJ1-1 TRBV30 . CAWGQDVAFF TGTGCCTGGGGACAGGACGTAGCTTTCTTT
. TRBJ1-1 TRBV6-5 few CASGQFLNTEAFF TGTGCCAGTGGACAGTTTCTGAACACTGAAGCTTTCTTT
. TRBJ2-2 TRBV2 . CASSVDGTGELFF TGTGCCAGCAGTGTGGACGGCACCGGGGAGCTGTTTTTT
. TRBJ1-1 TRBV14 few CASSLRTGYTEAFF TGTGCCAGCAGCCTGAGGACGGGATACACTGAAGCTTTCTTT
. TRBJ2-7 TRBV2 . CASSVQSRGTSYEQYF TGTGCCAGCAGTGTCCAATCCAGGGGGACTTCCTACGAGCAGTACTTC
. TRBJ2-5 TRBV4-1 many CASSTGLERETQYF TGCGCCAGCTCTACCGGACTGGAGAGGGAGACCCAGTACTTC
. TRBJ2-4 TRBV5-1 . CASSFSSRGAKNIQYF TGCGCCAGCAGCTTCAGTTCCAGGGGAGCCAAAAACATTCAGTACTTC
TRBD1 TRBJ2-4 TRBV25-1 . CASSGGQGENIQYF TGTGCCAGCAGTGGCGGACAGGGAGAAAACATTCAGTACTTC
TRBD1 TRBJ1-1 TRBV5-1 few CASSRTGVNTEAFF TGCGCCAGCAGCCGGACAGGGGTCAACACTGAAGCTTTCTTT
. TRBJ1-5 TRBV6-6 few CASSYSAGDSNQPQHF TGTGCCAGCAGTTACTCCGCAGGGGATAGCAATCAGCCCCAGCATTTT
. TRBJ1-4 TRBV29-1 . CSVVAQGINEKLFF TGCAGCGTTGTGGCACAGGGCATAAACGAAAAACTGTTTTTT
TRBD2 TRBJ2-5 TRBV7-2 few CASSYQRGEQETQYF TGTGCCAGCAGCTATCAGCGGGGGGAACAAGAGACCCAGTACTTC
TRBD2 TRBJ2-3 TRBV7-2 few CASSLSGGADTQYF TGTGCCAGCAGCCTTAGCGGGGGGGCAGATACGCAGTATTTT
TRBD1 TRBJ2-1 TRBV30 . CAWSGTGTYNEQFF TGTGCCTGGAGTGGGACAGGGACCTACAATGAGCAGTTCTTC
. TRBJ2-5 TRBV9 . CASSVGGQGETQYF TGTGCCAGCAGCGTAGGCGGGCAGGGAGAGACCCAGTACTTC
. TRBJ1-5 TRBV30 . CAWSDRDNQPQHF TGTGCCTGGAGTGACAGGGACAATCAGCCCCAGCATTTT
. TRBJ2-3 TRBV30 once CAWSVVGDTQYF TGTGCCTGGAGTGTGGTCGGCGATACGCAGTATTTT
. TRBJ1-6 TRBV4-3 few CASSQEGGTYNSPLHF TGCGCCAGCAGCCAAGAGGGGGGAACCTATAATTCACCCCTCCACTTT
TRBD1 TRBJ2-7 TRBV28 . CASRRQGDSYEQYF TGTGCCAGCAGGCGACAGGGTGATTCCTACGAGCAGTACTTC
TRBD2 TRBJ2-5 TRBV28 . CASSLGLAGGQETQYF TGTGCCAGCAGTTTAGGACTAGCGGGGGGACAGGAGACCCAGTACTTC
. TRBJ2-5 TRBV7-8 few CASARAEGQETQYF TGTGCCAGCGCCAGGGCGGAGGGCCAAGAGACCCAGTACTTC
TRBD1 TRBJ2-5 TRBV10-3 . CAISKDRQQETQYF TGTGCCATCAGTAAGGACAGGCAACAAGAGACCCAGTACTTC
. TRBJ2-3 TRBV30 . CAWSVDRPYTDTQYF TGTGCCTGGAGTGTCGACAGGCCCTACACAGATACGCAGTATTTT
. TRBJ2-5 TRBV28 . CASSLGESAASGTQYF TGTGCCAGCAGTTTAGGAGAGAGTGCCGCTTCGGGGACCCAGTACTTC
. TRBJ2-3 TRBV30 once CAWSRGPGTQYF TGTGCCTGGAGTCGGGGACCTGGCACGCAGTATTTT
. TRBJ1-1 TRBV5-4 . CASSLDSGLRGSEAFF TGTGCCAGCAGCTTGGATTCGGGACTCAGAGGCAGTGAAGCTTTCTTT
TRBD1 TRBJ2-7 TRBV7-9 . CASSLQQGAFYEQYF TGTGCCAGCAGCCTACAACAGGGGGCTTTCTACGAGCAGTACTTC
TRBD1 TRBJ1-1 TRBV9 . CASSPLPSGQGARMNTEAFF TGTGCCAGCAGCCCACTACCCTCGGGACAGGGGGCTAGGATGAACACTGAAGCTTTCTTT
TRBD2 TRBJ2-5 TRBV29-1 . CSVEMGGTRAQETQYF TGCAGCGTTGAAATGGGAGGGACCCGGGCACAAGAGACCCAGTACTTC
. TRBJ1-6 TRBV7-2 many CASSKLRSRQINSPLHF TGTGCCAGCAGCAAACTGCGGAGCCGACAGATCAATTCACCCCTCCACTTT
TRBD1 TRBJ1-2 TRBV6-5 . CASRRQGALNGYTF TGTGCCAGCAGAAGACAGGGGGCTTTAAATGGCTACACCTTC
. TRBJ1-2 TRBV30 . CAAIQPLGYGYTF TGTGCGGCAATACAGCCTTTAGGGTATGGCTACACCTTC
TRBD1 TRBJ2-3 TRBV7-8 . CASSIGTGASDTQYF TGTGCCAGCAGCATCGGGACAGGGGCGTCGGATACGCAGTATTTT
TRBD1 TRBJ1-5 TRBV6-6 . CASSGQGGQPQHF TGTGCCAGCAGTGGACAGGGTGGGCAGCCCCAGCATTTT
TRBD2 TRBJ2-1 TRBV4-1 . CASSQEGGYNEQFF TGCGCCAGCAGCCAAGAGGGGGGGTACAATGAGCAGTTCTTC
. TRBJ2-5 TRBV7-2 few CASRAMVAEETQYF TGTGCCAGCAGGGCGATGGTAGCGGAAGAGACCCAGTACTTC
TRBD1 TRBJ2-7 TRBV7-9 . CASSRDSTQYF TGTGCCAGCAGCCGGGACAGTACGCAGTACTTC
. TRBJ1-2 TRBV2 few CASQKGNYGYTF TGTGCCAGCCAAAAAGGAAACTATGGCTACACCTTC
. TRBJ2-4 TRBV4-1 . CASSQADRNSIQYF TGCGCCAGCAGCCAAGCTGACAGGAACTCGATTCAGTACTTC
. TRBJ2-1 TRBV2 . CASSERGSSYNEQFF TGTGCCAGCAGTGAAAGAGGGAGCTCCTACAATGAGCAGTTCTTC
. TRBJ2-2 TRBV7-2 . CASSLNRHTGELFF TGTGCCAGCAGCTTGAACAGGCACACCGGGGAGCTGTTTTTT
TRBD2 TRBJ2-7 TRBV30 . CAWSGLAGYEQYF TGTGCCTGGAGTGGCCTAGCGGGGTACGAGCAGTACTTC
TRBD1 TRBJ2-2 TRBV5-4 few CASSPPGTGNTGELFF TGTGCCAGCAGCCCACCTGGGACAGGGAACACCGGGGAGCTGTTTTTT